This paragraph reports one TCR beta chain. The data were obtained in a study of blood T cell repertoires in COVID-19. Assay: immunoSEQ multiplex PCR; the TCRdb copy retains only in-frame clones and omits some. Among about 280,000 clones, over 75% were seen once, and the ten largest hold about 1%. Recovery meant two consecutive negative NP/OP PCR tests, professional clearance, or resolved symptoms. CDR1 and CDR2 (germline): SGHRS, YFSETQ. The CDR3 has 15 amino acids. V lost 3 bases and J lost 3; bases outside the gene matches: 3. The chain uses TRBV5-1 and TRBJ1-5, with TRBD1 identical over 10 bases. What was sequenced was PBMCs or T cells enriched from blood (not recorded which). The clonotype originates from a woman aged 30 to 39 who had recovered from COVID-19. The CDR3 loop reads CASSSGTGVNQPQHF. In DNA, the CDR3 is TGCGCCAGCAGCTCCGGGACAGGGGTCAATCAGCCCCAGCATTTT.